Listed below are T cell receptor beta chains from one sample, sequenced in a study of shared clonotypes between healthy human individuals. Data came from immunoSEQ multiplex PCR; TCRdb stores just in-frame clones and leaves some out. The repertoire holds roughly 1,100,000 clones, with 65% to 75% as singletons. Sequencing used memory CD4+ T cells sorted from blood. The receptor set was obtained from a man aged 18-30 years in good health. CDR3s include the opening cysteine and the closing phenylalanine or tryptophan. D genes are given only for firm matches. Not all rows give a size; the values are once, few, many and, for expanded clones, a class.

d_gene,j_gene,v_gene,abundance,CDR3aa,CDR3nt
TRBD2,TRBJ2-3,TRBV9,-,CASSVALGAGGQDTQYF,TGTGCCAGCAGCGTAGCCCTTGGGGCGGGGGGGCAAGATACGCAGTATTTT
TRBD2,TRBJ2-3,TRBV7-2,-,CASSLDGRASDTQYF,TGTGCCAGCAGCTTAGACGGGAGGGCCTCAGATACGCAGTATTTT
-,TRBJ1-2,TRBV5-1,-,CASSPGNAFDYGYTF,TGCGCCAGCAGCCCCGGCAATGCGTTCGACTATGGCTACACCTTC
-,TRBJ1-2,TRBV19,once,CATSPGSLTTAPNYGYTF,TGTGCCACCTCCCCGGGTTCCCTTACCACAGCTCCTAACTATGGCTACACCTTC
TRBD2,TRBJ2-7,TRBV13,-,CASSSASGSYEQYF,TGTGCCAGCAGCTCGGCTAGCGGCTCCTACGAGCAGTACTTC
-,TRBJ2-4,TRBV13,once,CASSLLAKNIQYF,TGTGCCAGCAGCTTATTAGCCAAAAACATTCAGTACTTC
-,TRBJ2-7,TRBV18,-,CASSPYQSYEQYF,TGTGCCAGCTCACCTTATCAGTCCTACGAGCAGTACTTC
TRBD1,TRBJ2-4,TRBV7-7,-,CASSLPPGQGDYAKNIQYF,TGTGCTAGCAGCTTACCCCCGGGACAGGGGGACTACGCCAAAAACATTCAGTACTTC
TRBD2,TRBJ2-3,TRBV11-3,-,CASSLRGGTDTQYF,TGTGCCAGCAGCTTGCGGGGGGGCACAGATACGCAGTATTTT
-,TRBJ2-7,TRBV11-2,once,CASSLRQPGPYEQYF,TGTGCCAGCAGCTTAAGACAGCCGGGGCCCTACGAGCAGTACTTC
-,TRBJ1-1,TRBV5-1,few,CASSPRGTEAFF,TGCGCCAGCAGCCCCCGCGGCACTGAAGCTTTCTTT
TRBD2,TRBJ2-3,TRBV2,-,CASSARLAGGGDTQYF,TGTGCCAGCAGCGCTCGACTAGCGGGAGGGGGAGATACGCAGTATTTT
TRBD2,TRBJ2-3,TRBV19,few,CASSNPSGGTDTQYF,TGTGCCAGTAGTAACCCTAGCGGGGGCACAGATACGCAGTATTTT
-,TRBJ2-7,TRBV6-1,-,CASGDFSYEQYF,TGTGCCAGCGGGGACTTTTCCTACGAGCAGTACTTC
-,TRBJ1-2,TRBV15,-,CATSPGTTVSYGYTF,TGTGCCACCAGCCCGGGTACGACAGTGTCCTATGGCTACACCTTC
-,TRBJ1-1,TRBV6-4,-,CASRNVHGGNTEAFF,TGTGCCAGCAGAAACGTGCATGGGGGGAACACTGAAGCTTTCTTT
TRBD1,TRBJ2-4,TRBV5-1,few,CASSLSGQGGKNIQYF,TGCGCCAGCAGCTTGTCCGGACAGGGGGGCAAAAACATTCAGTACTTC
-,TRBJ2-7,TRBV2,once,CASSATSYEQYF,TGTGCCAGCAGTGCCACATCCTACGAGCAGTACTTC
-,TRBJ2-3,TRBV7-2,few,CASSRQSDTQYF,TGTGCCAGCAGCCGACAGTCAGATACGCAGTATTTT
-,TRBJ1-5,TRBV25-1,-,CASIGDRRGNQPQHF,TGTGCCAGCATAGGGGATCGGAGGGGCAATCAGCCCCAGCATTTT
-,TRBJ1-1,TRBV28,-,CASSPLELGAFF,TGTGCCAGCAGTCCTCTTGAGCTTGGGGCTTTCTTT
-,TRBJ1-6,TRBV19,-,CASSTGPTVSSPLHF,TGTGCCAGTAGTACGGGACCGACCGTTTCGTCACCCCTCCACTTT
TRBD1,TRBJ1-1,TRBV5-1,-,CASSFTGGTMNTEAFF,TGCGCCAGCAGCTTTACAGGGGGGACCATGAACACTGAAGCTTTCTTT
TRBD2,TRBJ2-5,TRBV5-1,-,CASSLGTSQETQYF,TGCGCCAGCAGCTTGGGGACTAGTCAAGAGACCCAGTACTTC
-,TRBJ2-7,TRBV5-1,-,CASSSSSFSYEQYF,TGCGCCAGCAGCTCATCTAGCTTTTCCTACGAGCAGTACTTC
-,TRBJ2-7,TRBV5-4,once,CASSWGYTYEQYF,TGTGCCAGCAGTTGGGGTTATACCTACGAGCAGTACTTC
TRBD1,TRBJ1-4,TRBV4-1,-,CASSQVGRDREGEKLFF,TGCGCCAGCAGCCAAGTCGGCCGGGACAGGGAGGGCGAAAAACTGTTTTTT